One and the same sample provided the 2 T cell receptor beta chains below, sequenced in a study of Tregs in tolerant kidney transplant recipients (dated by TCRdb to between 2019 and 2020). Receptors were amplified or captured by the immunoSEQ multiplex PCR assay. TCRdb's version of the immuneACCESS table is confined to in-frame rearrangements and falls short of the full clone set. An unresolved V gene accounts for under half of the shortfall where checked; the remainder is of unknown origin. The sample table holds about 48,000 clones. The ten largest clones add up to roughly 0.85% of the sample. The sample's time point label is to be understood as: blood sample drawn before combined kidney and bone marrow transplant. Here the sequenced sample was CD4+ T cells from blood, taken before the transplant. The origin of the receptors is a human donor who received a combined kidney and bone marrow transplant.

About this clone itself: The read halts 3 residues ahead of the CDR3 end, with the missing end drawn from the germline J gene. The chain is built from TRBV20-1 and TRBJ2-3; 8 bases line up with TRBD2. This CDR3 is 16 amino acids long. V was pared by 2 bases and J by 0 bases, with 7 bases of the junction left unmatched. The germline V gene has CDR1 DFQATT and CDR2 SNEGSKA (reference sequence). The CDR3: CSARQREITSTDTQYF. Partial CDR3 DNA: TGCAGTGCTAGACAGCGGGAGATTACTAGCACAGATACG.

CDR3 amino acids: CASSLGTSGRVGTDTQYF. The sequenced CDR3 bases are TGCGCCAGCAGCTTGGGTACTAGCGGGAGAGTGGGCACAGATACG. The chain joins TRBV5-1 to TRBJ2-3, with 11 nucleotides matching TRBD2. The read ends 3 residues early relative to the CDR3; the germline J gene fills the gap. The CDR3 length is 18 residues. V dropped 0 bases and J dropped 1; count of bases not matched to a gene: 7. In germline, CDR1 is SGHRS, CDR2 YFSETQ.